This T cell receptor beta chain was observed in a study of response to subunit inactivated influenza vaccine. Overall study findings and caveats: The authors put forward the suggestion that each seasonal influenza vaccination may bring in only a limited number of new T cells.

This clonotype turned up a few times. Its specificity is not known. TCRdb recomputed calls from the RT-PCR reads with MiXCR, one row per CDR3 protein. The table lists 530,000 or so distinct CDR3 sequences, less than 15% of them singletons. Trimming took 3 bases from V and 8 from J, leaving 11 bases between them. Germline values: CDR1 DFQATT, CDR2 SNEGSKA (reference sequence). CDR3 length equals 12 residues. The sequencing here drew on PBMCs from blood, taken 11 to 12 days after vaccination. The source is a man in his fifties who received an inactivated influenza vaccine. The chain links TRBV20-1 to TRBJ2-1; D uncertain. The CDR3, as DNA: TGCAGTGCTAGCCCTTTTGGCGATGAGCAGTTCTTC. It codes for CSASPFGDEQFF.